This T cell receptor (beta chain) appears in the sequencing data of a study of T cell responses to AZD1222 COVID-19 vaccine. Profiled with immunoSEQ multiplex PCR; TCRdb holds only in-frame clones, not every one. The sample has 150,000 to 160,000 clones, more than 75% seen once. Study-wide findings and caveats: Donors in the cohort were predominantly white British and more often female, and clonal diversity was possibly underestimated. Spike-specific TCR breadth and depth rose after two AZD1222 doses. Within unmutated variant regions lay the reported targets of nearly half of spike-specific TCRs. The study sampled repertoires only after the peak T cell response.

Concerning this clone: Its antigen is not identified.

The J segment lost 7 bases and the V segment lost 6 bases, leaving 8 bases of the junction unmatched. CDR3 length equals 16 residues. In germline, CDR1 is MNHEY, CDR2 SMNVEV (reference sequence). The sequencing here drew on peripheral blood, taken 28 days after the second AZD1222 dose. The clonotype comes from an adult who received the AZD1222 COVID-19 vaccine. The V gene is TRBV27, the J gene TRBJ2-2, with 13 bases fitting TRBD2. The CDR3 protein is CASSRTSGRSGGELFF. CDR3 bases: TGTGCCAGCAGCCGGACTAGCGGGAGATCCGGCGGGGAGCTGTTTTTT.